The 32 T cell receptor beta chains given below trace back to one sample, sequenced in a study of T cell clones after liver transplantation. Produced via immunoSEQ multiplex PCR; TCRdb's table is partial and in-frame only. The profile shows more than 95,000 clones, approximately 85% of them singletons. The sequences come from CD4+ T cells from blood, collected before liver transplant. These receptors were collected from a human donor who received a liver transplant.

The V and J genes are TRBV7-6 and TRBJ2-5; the D is unclear. Per the germline V gene, CDR1 is SGHVS and CDR2 is FNYEAQ. The V gene lost 7 bases and the J gene lost 3 bases, with 12 bases spanning the gap. CDR3 size: 13 residues. The CDR3 reads CASTNSGKETQYF. The CDR3 nucleotides read TGTGCCAGCACCAATTCCGGCAAAGAGACCCAGTACTTC.

The J gene is TRBJ2-4, the V gene TRBV5-4; D may be TRBD2 (6 bases). With 4 bases removed from V and 0 bases from J, the gap between germline ends came to 14 bases. From germline, CDR1 is SGHNT and CDR2 YYREEE (reference sequence). The CDR3 has 16 amino acids. CDR3: CASSPTRPLAKNIQYF. The CDR3 DNA is TGTGCCAGCAGCCCGACTAGACCTTTAGCCAAAAACATTCAGTACTTC.

The V gene is TRBV9, the J gene TRBJ1-2; a weak D match, TRBD1 (6 bases). From germline, CDR1 is SGDLS and CDR2 YYNGEE. The V gene lost 5 bases and the J gene lost 8 bases, with 16 bases spanning the gap. The CDR3 totals 13 residues. The CDR3: CASSRWTDGGYTF. The CDR3 nucleotides read TGTGCCAGCAGTAGGTGGACAGATGGAGGCTACACCTTC.

The V call is TRBV21-1, the J call TRBJ1-6. TRBV21-1 is deemed a pseudogene. The CDR3 is 14 residues long. This chain's CDR3 is CASSKRVYNSPLHF. The CDR3 DNA reads as TGTGCCAGCAGCAAAAGGGTCTACAATTCACCCCTCCACTTT.

V is TRBV11-1 and J is TRBJ2-2; maybe TRBD1 (5 bases). This CDR3 contains 13 residues. V was trimmed by 7 bases and J by 2 bases, leaving 8 bases between them. Germline CDR1 is SGHAT and CDR2 is FQDESV (reference sequence). The CDR3 DNA reads as TGTGCCAGCAACGGACATAACACCGGGGAGCTGTTTTTT. Protein sequence: CASNGHNTGELFF.

The gene calls are TRBV2 and TRBJ1-3; D unclear. The germline V gene encodes CDR1 SNHLY and CDR2 FYNNEI. CDR3 length: 13 amino acids. Trimming took 6 bases from V and 7 from J, leaving 13 bases between them. CDR3 DNA: TGTGCCAGCAGCTCTGGCCCATTGAACACCATATATTTT. As protein: CASSSGPLNTIYF.

This chain links TRBV1 with TRBJ1-2; no DNA check was done on the table's D call, TRBD1. TRBV1 represents a pseudogene. There are 17 residues in the CDR3. The CDR3 spells CTSIISASGTTNYGYTF. CDR3 sequence (DNA): TGCACCAGCATCATCTCAGCTTCCGGGACAACTAACTATGGCTACACCTTC.

The CDR3 is CAWKSVSPRSETQYF. CDR3 coding DNA: TGTGCCTGGAAGAGTGTTTCCCCCAGGTCTGAGACCCAGTACTTC. This chain uses TRBV30 with TRBJ2-5; D not certain. The V gene's germline CDR1 is GTSNPN and CDR2 SVGIG (reference sequence). The germline V and J ends were trimmed by 4 bases and 5 bases, with 20 bases remaining between them. This CDR3 region has 15 residues.

This rearrangement joins TRBV6-5 to TRBJ1-5, with D possibly TRBD1 on 5 matching bases. The CDR3 is 14 amino acids. Germline assignment: CDR1 MNHEY and CDR2 SVGAGI. With 6 bases removed from V and 2 bases from J, the gap between germline ends came to 11 bases. This CDR3 reads CASRNGGGNQPQHF. In DNA form, the CDR3 reads TGTGCCAGCAGGAACGGGGGGGGCAATCAGCCCCAGCATTTT.

The count of this clone is one. V gene TRBV27 combines with J gene TRBJ2-2; TRBD1 might be the D (6 bases). Germline-derived CDR1 and CDR2 are MNHEY and SMNVEV (reference sequence). This CDR3 region has 15 residues. The ends were cut back, 4 bases at V and 6 bases at J, with 15 bases in the middle. CDR3 coding DNA: TGTGCCAGCAGTTCCGGCAGGGGTCTTGCCGGGGAGCTGTTTTTT. It specifies CASSSGRGLAGELFF.

V and J are TRBV5-3 and TRBJ1-2, with D hard to call. TRBV5-3 has ORF status, its function being uncertain. The CDR3 consists of 11 residues. Trimming took 9 bases from V and 6 from J, leaving 12 bases between them. CDR3 residues: CATKRADGYTF. CDR3 in DNA: TGTGCCACAAAAAGGGCGGATGGCTACACCTTC.

The CDR3, as DNA: TGCAGCGTTGAGGGACAGATTATAACCGGCTACACCTTC. It yields the protein CSVEGQIITGYTF. The chain couples TRBV29-1 to TRBJ1-2, with 7 bases identical to TRBD1. The J segment lost 8 bases and the V segment lost 3 bases, leaving 9 bases of the junction unmatched. The CDR3 consists of 13 residues. The germline V gene has CDR1 SQVTM and CDR2 ANQGSEA.

For the CDR3, the DNA is TGTGCCACCAGCAGAGGGCCTCGTGAAGCTTTCTTT. Its translation is CATSRGPREAFF. The chain couples TRBV15 to TRBJ1-1; D is unresolved. V lost 1 base and J 7 bases, leaving 7 bases between the germline ends. CDR1 and CDR2 (germline): LNHNV, YYDKDF (reference sequence). CDR3 length: 12 amino acids.

CDR3 nucleotide sequence: TGCAGCGTAACTAGCGGGTCCTACGAGCAGTACTTC. The encoded protein is CSVTSGSYEQYF. The chain combines TRBV29-1 with TRBJ2-5; 9 bases match TRBD2. The J call may be faulty, since TRBJ2-7 better matches the DNA end. The CDR3 sequence is 12 residues long. Germline lookup yields CDR1 SQVTM and CDR2 ANQGSEA.

This clone has just one count. This chain joins TRBV30 and TRBJ2-1; 7 bases fit TRBD2. V lost 2 bases and J lost 0; bases outside the gene matches: 1. Germline V gene lookup returns CDR1 GTSNPN and CDR2 SVGIG (reference sequence). This CDR3 comprises 14 residues. CDR3 region: CAWSTSDSYNEQFF. The CDR3 nucleotides read TGTGCCTGGAGTACTAGCGACTCCTACAATGAGCAGTTCTTC.

This chain connects TRBV14 to TRBJ2-1, with 8 nucleotides matching TRBD1. The CDR3 covers 14 residues. The trim removed 4 bases at V and 7 bases at J, leaving 6 bases unmatched. Germline loops: CDR1 SGHDN, CDR2 FVKESK. The CDR3 sequence: CASSRDRFLNEQFF. CDR3 sequence (DNA): TGTGCCAGCAGCCGGGACAGGTTCTTGAATGAGCAGTTCTTC.

The chain couples TRBV5-1 to TRBJ1-4; 9 bases map to TRBD1. The J segment lost 6 bases and the V segment lost 1 base, leaving 1 base of the junction unmatched. In germline, CDR1 is SGHRS, CDR2 YFSETQ. CDR3 length equals 14 residues. CDR3 in amino acids: CASSLTGGYEKLFF. As DNA, the CDR3 is TGCGCCAGCAGCTTGACAGGGGGCTATGAAAAACTGTTTTTT.

This clone appeared a few times. The CDR3 sequence: CASSESIGSQQYF. CDR3 nucleotides: TGCGCCAGCAGTGAGTCGATAGGTAGCCAGCAGTACTTC. The V and J genes are TRBV10-2 and TRBJ2-7; D ambiguous. The CDR3 has 13 residues. Germline V lookup: CDR1 WSHSY, CDR2 SAAADI. Deletions cut 0 bases from V and 8 bases from J, with 11 bases between.

The chain has TRBV4-2 and TRBJ1-2; D is perhaps TRBD1 (5 bases). Trimming pared 0 bases from V and 6 bases from J, leaving 17 bases between. The CDR3 runs 16 residues. Germline CDR1 LGHNA, CDR2 YNFKEQ. The CDR3 spells CASSQDLGGQGDGYTF. CDR3 bases: TGTGCCAGCAGCCAAGATCTGGGTGGGCAGGGAGATGGCTACACCTTC.

This clone was seen just once. V gene TRBV7-3 combines with J gene TRBJ2-5, with a tentative D call TRBD1 (6 bases). The V end lost 0 bases, the J end lost 4 bases, and 9 bases lay between the germline ends. Germline CDR1 is SGHTA and CDR2 is FQGTGA. CDR3 length: 14 amino acids. The CDR3 protein is CASSLTGGRETQYF. The CDR3 DNA reads as TGTGCCAGCAGCTTAACAGGGGGTCGAGAGACCCAGTACTTC. The whole variable domain, remainder taken from reference TRBV7-3 and TRBJ2-5, is GAGVSQTPSNKVTEKGKYVELRCDPISGHTALYWYRQSLGQGPEFLIYFQGTGAADDSGLPNDRFFAVRPEGSVSTLKIQRTERGDSAVYLCASSLTGGRETQYFGPGTRLLVL.

This clone was seen once. The chain employs TRBV5-8 and TRBJ1-1; unclear D gene. There are 12 residues in the CDR3. Between the trimmed V and J ends, which lost 2 bases and 2 bases, there was a span of 4 bases. In germline, CDR1 is SGHTS, CDR2 YDEGEE. As DNA, the CDR3 is TGTGCCAGCAGCTTTTATAACACTGAAGCTTTCTTT. Translated, it gives CASSFYNTEAFF.

V is TRBV9 and J is TRBJ2-1, with 8 nucleotides matching TRBD2. The CDR3 loop spans 14 amino acids. Trimming took 5 bases from V and 10 from J; bases not matched to a gene: 11. Germline V gene data show CDR1 as SGDLS and CDR2 as YYNGEE. Written as DNA, the CDR3 is TGTGCCAGCAGTCGGGTCGGACTAGCCCGCGAGCAGTTCTTC. This encodes CASSRVGLAREQFF.

This clone was observed once. This sequence joins TRBV7-3 and TRBJ2-7; 8 positions agree with TRBD1. The CDR3 extends over 15 amino acids. V shed 2 bases and J 7 bases; nucleotides not matched to a gene: 10. From germline, CDR1 is SGHTA and CDR2 FQGTGA. The CDR3 reads CASSLFKDRVGEQYF. Written as DNA, the CDR3 is TGTGCCAGCAGCTTATTTAAGGACAGGGTCGGGGAGCAGTACTTC.

This chain connects TRBV7-9 to TRBJ2-2; a weak D match, TRBD2 (6 bases). This CDR3 region has 14 residues. Looked up from germline, CDR1 is SEHNR and CDR2 is FQNEAQ (reference sequence). V was shortened by 11 bases and J by 4 bases, with 17 bases between the two germline ends. CDR3: CAGKGGAVTGELFF. The CDR3 coding sequence is TGTGCCGGGAAGGGCGGGGCCGTCACCGGGGAGCTGTTTTTT.

The chain links TRBV7-9 to TRBJ1-5, with TRBD1 as a possible D gene (5 bases). CDR3 length equals 16 residues. V was pared by 2 bases and J by 0 bases, with 11 bases between. The germline CDR1 and CDR2 sequences are SEHNR and FQNEAQ (reference sequence). CDR3 protein: CASSLRTGTSNQPQHF. CDR3 coding DNA: TGTGCCAGCAGCTTACGTACAGGCACTAGCAATCAGCCCCAGCATTTT.

This clone was detected a few times. The chain has TRBV30 and TRBJ1-1; 7 bases match TRBD1. Unmatched junction bases numbered 2, after V lost 3 bases and J lost 1 base. The CDR3 runs to 13 residues. Germline values: CDR1 GTSNPN, CDR2 SVGIG (reference sequence). The CDR3 nucleotides are TGTGCCTGGAGGGGGACAGCGAACACTGAAGCTTTCTTT. The encoded protein is CAWRGTANTEAFF. Supplemented by reference TRBV30 and TRBJ1-1, the full variable domain reads SQTIHQWPATLVQPVGSPLSLECTVEGTSNPNLYWYRQAAGRGLQLLFYSVGIGQISSEVPQNLSASRPQDRQFILSSKKLLLSDSGFYLCAWRGTANTEAFFGQGTRLTVV.

The chain combines TRBV19 with TRBJ2-7; perhaps TRBD2 as D (5 bases). Trimming took 5 bases from V and 1 from J, leaving 15 bases between them. The CDR3 is made up of 15 amino acids. CDR1 LNHDA and CDR2 SQIVND come from the germline V gene (reference sequence). DNA for the CDR3: TGTGCCAGTAGTCATGAGAGGACTCTTTCCTACGAGCAGTACTTC. Protein product: CASSHERTLSYEQYF.

V usage is TRBV18 and J usage is TRBJ2-1; 8 positions agree with TRBD2. The CDR3 extends over 18 amino acids. J gave up 9 bases and V 0 bases, and 16 bases lay outside the gene matches. The germline V gene has CDR1 KGHSH and CDR2 LQKENI. CDR3 amino acids: CASSPPGHGSGRGTEQFF. The CDR3, as DNA: TGTGCCAGCTCACCACCGGGACATGGGAGCGGGAGAGGCACTGAGCAGTTCTTC.

The chain combines TRBV19 with TRBJ1-2; D perhaps matches TRBD1 (5 bases). CDR3 length: 14 residues. Germline loops: CDR1 LNHDA, CDR2 SQIVND (reference sequence). Trimming took off 4 bases at V and 6 bases at J, with 15 bases between the two ends. The CDR3 bases are TGTGCCAGTAGTAGTCAGGGAGGTTCGGATGGCTACACCTTC. This codes for CASSSQGGSDGYTF.

This clone was seen a few times. This chain uses TRBV18 with TRBJ2-7; no firm D call. Germline lookup yields CDR1 KGHSH and CDR2 LQKENI. This CDR3 is built from 16 residues. Trimming shortened V by 2 bases and J by 1 base, and 15 bases separated the two germline ends. The CDR3 DNA is TGTGCCAGCTCACCAGTTGTGGGGTACAGATCCTACGAGCAGTACTTC. Translation: CASSPVVGYRSYEQYF. The full variable domain, its missing parts supplied by reference TRBV18 and TRBJ2-7, is NAGVMQNPRHLVRRRGQEARLRCSPMKGHSHVYWYRQLPEEGLKFMVYLQKENIIDESGMPKERFSAEFPKEGPSILRIQQVVRGDSAAYFCASSPVVGYRSYEQYFGPGTRLTVT.

V is TRBV29-1 and J is TRBJ1-2; D is unresolved. Germline values: CDR1 SQVTM, CDR2 ANQGSEA. The CDR3 runs 12 residues. V was shortened by 0 bases and J by 5 bases, with 7 bases between the two germline ends. CDR3 coding DNA: TGCAGCGTTGAAGATAGGGATTATGGCTACACCTTC. Translated, it gives CSVEDRDYGYTF.

The chain employs TRBV27 and TRBJ1-2; TRBD1 might be the D (6 bases). The CDR3 consists of 14 residues. Germline V gene data show CDR1 as MNHEY and CDR2 as SMNVEV (reference sequence). The V end lost 3 bases, the J end lost 6 bases, and 14 bases lay between the germline ends. CDR3 region: CASSFRQAQNGYTF. The CDR3 coding sequence is TGTGCCAGCAGTTTCCGACAGGCCCAAAATGGCTACACCTTC.